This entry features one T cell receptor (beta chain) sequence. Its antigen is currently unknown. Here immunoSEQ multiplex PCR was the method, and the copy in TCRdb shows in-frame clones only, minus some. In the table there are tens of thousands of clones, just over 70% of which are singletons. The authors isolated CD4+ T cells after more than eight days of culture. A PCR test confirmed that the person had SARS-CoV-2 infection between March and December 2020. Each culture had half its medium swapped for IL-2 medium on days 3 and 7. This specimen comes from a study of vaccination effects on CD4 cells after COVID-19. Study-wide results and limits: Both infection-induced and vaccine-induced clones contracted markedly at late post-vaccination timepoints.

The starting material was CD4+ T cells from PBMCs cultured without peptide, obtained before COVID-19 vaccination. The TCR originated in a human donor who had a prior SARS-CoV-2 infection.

The CDR3 loop is CASSLNSGGPKETQYF. CDR3 in DNA: TGTGCCAGCAGCTTAAATAGCGGGGGGCCAAAAGAGACCCAGTACTTC. The V gene is TRBV7-3, the J gene TRBJ2-5; 10 bases align to TRBD2. The CDR3 spans 16 residues. Trimming at V came to 1 base and at J to 3 bases, leaving 5 bases not matched to a gene. Germline assignment: CDR1 SGHTA and CDR2 FQGTGA.